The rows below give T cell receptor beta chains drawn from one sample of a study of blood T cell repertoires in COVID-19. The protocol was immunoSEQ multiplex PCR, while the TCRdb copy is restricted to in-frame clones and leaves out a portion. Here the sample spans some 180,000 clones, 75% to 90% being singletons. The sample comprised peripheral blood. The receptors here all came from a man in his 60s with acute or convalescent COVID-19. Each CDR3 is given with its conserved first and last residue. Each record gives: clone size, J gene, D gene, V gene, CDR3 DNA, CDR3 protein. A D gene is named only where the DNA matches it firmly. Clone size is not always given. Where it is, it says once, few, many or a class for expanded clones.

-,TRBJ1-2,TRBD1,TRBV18,TGTGCCAGCTCACGGCAGGGGGCTTGGGGCTACACCTTC,CASSRQGAWGYTF
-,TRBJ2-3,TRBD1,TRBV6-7,TGTGCCAGCAGTTCCCGACAGGGGGCAACAGATACGCAGTATTTT,CASSSRQGATDTQYF
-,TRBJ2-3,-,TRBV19,TGTGCCAGTAGTATTGACAGGGGACGTGGCGGGGGTTCGGCAGATACGCAGTATTTT,CASSIDRGRGGGSADTQYF
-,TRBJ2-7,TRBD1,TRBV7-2,TGTGCCAGCAGCTTAGTGGCAGGGGGCCCCTACGAGCAGTACTTC,CASSLVAGGPYEQYF
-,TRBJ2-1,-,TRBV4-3,TGCGCCAGCAGCCAAGCAGGGGAACTCAATGAGCAGTTCTTC,CASSQAGELNEQFF
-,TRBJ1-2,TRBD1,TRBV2,TGTGCGGAAGGGGGCAGAAATAACTATGGCTACACCTTC,CAEGGRNNYGYTF
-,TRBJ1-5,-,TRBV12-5,TGTGCTAGTGGTTTCGGGGGAGGTAGCAATCAGCCCCAGCATTTT,CASGFGGGSNQPQHF
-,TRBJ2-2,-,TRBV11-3,TGTGCCAGCAGCTTATACGGGGTAGACACCGGGGAGCTGTTTTTT,CASSLYGVDTGELFF
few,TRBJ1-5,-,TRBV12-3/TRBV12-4,TGTGCCAGCAGTTTAGGGGCGGGGAAGCCCCAGCATTTT,CASSLGAGKPQHF
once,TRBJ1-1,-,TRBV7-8,TGTGCCAGCAGCTTAGCGCGAGGGGGACAAATCACTGAAGCTTTCTTT,CASSLARGGQITEAFF
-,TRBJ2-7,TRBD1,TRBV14,TGTGCCAGCAGCCAAGAAGCCCCAGTCTCCGGGACAGAACTGTACGAGCAGTACTTC,CASSQEAPVSGTELYEQYF
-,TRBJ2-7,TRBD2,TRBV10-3,TGTGCCATCAGGGCGGGGGAGAGCTCCTACGAGCAGTACTTC,CAIRAGESSYEQYF
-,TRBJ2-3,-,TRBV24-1,TGTGCCACCAGTGATTTCCGGGGTACGCAGTATTTT,CATSDFRGTQYF
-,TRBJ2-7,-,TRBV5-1,TGCGCCAGCAGCTTGGCCAGCAGGGGCGAGCAGTACTTC,CASSLASRGEQYF
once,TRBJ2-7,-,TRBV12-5,TGTGCTAGTGGTTTGAAACTCTTAACCGTCCAGGGCTACGAGCAGTACTTC,CASGLKLLTVQGYEQYF
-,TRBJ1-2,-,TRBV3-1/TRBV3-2,TGTGCCAGCAGCCAACAAACAGGTTTCTATGGCTACACCTTC,CASSQQTGFYGYTF
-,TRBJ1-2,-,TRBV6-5,TGTGCCAGCAGTTACGCGACAGAAGCTAACTATGGCTACACCTTC,CASSYATEANYGYTF
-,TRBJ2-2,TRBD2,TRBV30,TGTGCCTGGAGCGGCGGACTAGGGTTCGGGGAGCTGTTTTTT,CAWSGGLGFGELFF
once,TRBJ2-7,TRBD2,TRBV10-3,TGTGCCATCGGGAGCGGGGGGGCCTCCTACGAGCAGTACTTC,CAIGSGGASYEQYF
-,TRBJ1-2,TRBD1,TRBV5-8,TGTGCCAGCAGCTTGGCCAACAGGGGGTTCTATGGCTACACCTTC,CASSLANRGFYGYTF
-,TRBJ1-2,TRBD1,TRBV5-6,TGTGCCAGCACCCCGGCGGGACAGGGTTTCTCCCCTAACTATGGCTACACCTTC,CASTPAGQGFSPNYGYTF
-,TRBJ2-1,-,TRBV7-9,TGTGCCAGCAGCTTAGCCTCTAGCGCCAATGAGCAGTTCTTC,CASSLASSANEQFF
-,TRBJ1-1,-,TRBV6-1,TGTGCCAGCAGTGACGGGGTGGAAGCTTTCTTT,CASSDGVEAFF
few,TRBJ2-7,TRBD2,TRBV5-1,TGCGCCAGCAGTACAGCGGGGGGATCCAACGAGCAGTACTTC,CASSTAGGSNEQYF
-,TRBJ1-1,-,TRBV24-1,TGTGCCACCAGCGACCAAGAGGAACAGGGTTGGGCTGACGCTTTCTTT,CATSDQEEQGWADAFF
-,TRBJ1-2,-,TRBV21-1,TGTGCCAGCAGCAAAGCGCGGGACAGGCCATGCTATGGCTACACCTTC,CASSKARDRPCYGYTF
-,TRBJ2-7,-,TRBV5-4,TGTGCCAGCAGTCCAGCAGGGGCCACCTACGAGCAGTACTTC,CASSPAGATYEQYF
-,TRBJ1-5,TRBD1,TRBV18,TGTGCCAGCTCCCCGACAGGGGGAGGCATCATTCAGCCCCAGCATTTT,CASSPTGGGIIQPQHF
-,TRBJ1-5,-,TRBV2,TGTGCCACCAACAGGGAAGGGGGCAATCAGCCCCAGCATTTT,CATNREGGNQPQHF
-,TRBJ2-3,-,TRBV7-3,TGTGCCAGCAGCCCGGAGCGAACAGATACGCAGTATTTT,CASSPERTDTQYF
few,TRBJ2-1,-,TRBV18,TGTGCCAGCTCCCACATGGGGGGTCCCGGCTACAATGAGCAGTTCTTC,CASSHMGGPGYNEQFF
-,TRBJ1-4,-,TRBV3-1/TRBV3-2,TGTGCCAGCAGCCTCATCATTCCAACCCAGAAGGGCGTCAGGGCAAGTGAAAAACTGTTTTTT,CASSLIIPTQKGVRASEKLFF
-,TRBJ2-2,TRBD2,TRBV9,TGTGCCAGCAGCGTATTAGCGGGAGGGCCGAACACCGGGGAGCTGTTTTTT,CASSVLAGGPNTGELFF
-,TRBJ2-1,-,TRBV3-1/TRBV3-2,TGTGCCAGCAGCCAAGATTTGCGCAATGAGCAGTTCTTC,CASSQDLRNEQFF
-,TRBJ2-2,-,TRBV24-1,TGTGCCACCAGTGGAGCGGGTGACGGGGAGCTGTTTTTT,CATSGAGDGELFF
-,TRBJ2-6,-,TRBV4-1,TGCGCCAGCAGCCAAGTGGGGGCCCAGGGCTCTGGGGCCAACGTCCTGACTTTC,CASSQVGAQGSGANVLTF
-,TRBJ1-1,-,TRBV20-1,TGCAGTGCTAGTACCGACAGCCTCTATCCTTTCTTT,CSASTDSLYPFF
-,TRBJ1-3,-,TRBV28,TGTGCCAGCAGTACATTGGGGGGGCGAGGGTTTGGAAACACCATATATTTT,CASSTLGGRGFGNTIYF